One and the same sample provided the 24 T cell receptor beta chains below, sequenced in a study of T cell clusters in autoimmune cytopenias. Multiplex touch-down PCR amplified TRB using TRB-A and TRB-B pools in one tube. TCRdb re-called the multiplex PCR reads and gives one entry per CDR3 protein, without DNA. Its listing shows 8,000 or so distinct CDR3 sequences. TRB was amplified from about 270 ng of peripheral blood genomic DNA per sample. The sequencing sample was made of peripheral blood. The receptors derive from a human donor with an autoimmune cytopenia or autoimmune hepatitis (not recorded which).

This rearrangement joins TRBV27 to TRBJ2-7; TCRdb names TRBD1, which stays unverified in the absence of DNA. The CDR3 length is 15 residues. Germline lookup yields CDR1 MNHEY and CDR2 SMNVEV (reference sequence). CDR3 residues: CASSSMRDTPYEQYF.

In terms of frequency, this clonotype is medium-sized (0.01 to 0.1%). The V call is TRBV29-1, the J call TRBJ2-1; no DNA is available, so the TRBD2 call from TCRdb remains unchecked. This CDR3 is built from 11 residues. Germline V gives CDR1 SQVTM, CDR2 ANQGSEA. CDR3 sequence reads: CSVRGYNEQFF.

This clonotype is called large based on its frequency. The J gene is TRBJ2-1, the V gene TRBV6-1; TCRdb names TRBD1, which stays unverified in the absence of DNA. The CDR3 runs to 17 residues. The germline gives CDR1 MNHNS, CDR2 SASEGT. CDR3 region: CASSLHRGGPLYNEQFF.

The CDR3 protein is CASSREVTRGTDTQYF. The chain carries TRBV7-2 and TRBJ2-3; TCRdb proposes TRBD2, but this gene call is untestable without DNA. The CDR3 is made up of 16 amino acids. Germline CDR1 and CDR2: SGHTA and FQGNSA.

V is TRBV12-3 or TRBV12-4 and J is TRBJ2-1; with no DNA, the TCRdb D assignment of TRBD1 cannot be verified. This CDR3 is 15 amino acids long. The CDR3 protein is CASSEDRELLNEQFF.

The chain carries TRBV5-5 and TRBJ2-3; the TCRdb call, TRBD2, lacks DNA for checking. The CDR3 loop spans 13 amino acids. Germline CDR1 SGHKS, CDR2 YYEKEE (reference sequence). CDR3: CASSSRELDTQYF.

The gene calls are TRBV6-6 and TRBJ2-3; without DNA, the TCRdb call of TRBD2 cannot be checked. The CDR3 is 13 amino acids. The germline CDR1 and CDR2 sequences are MNHNY and SVGAGI (reference sequence). CDR3 protein: CASTQRYTDTQYF.

Measured by frequency, this clonotype is medium-sized. The chain joins TRBV30 to TRBJ2-7; TCRdb lists TRBD2, though no DNA is available to test this call. The CDR3 consists of 14 residues. Germline lookup yields CDR1 GTSNPN and CDR2 SVGIG (reference sequence). The CDR3 loop reads CAWSTRLAHYEQYF.

The chain couples TRBV20-1 to TRBJ2-1; checking the TCRdb D call of TRBD1 is not possible without DNA. The CDR3 is 15 amino acids. Looked up from germline, CDR1 is DFQATT and CDR2 is SNEGSKA (reference sequence). This CDR3 is CSARVEGASYNEQFF.

Considering frequency, this clonotype is medium-sized. The chain carries TRBV6-5 and TRBJ2-3. The CDR3 has 14 amino acids. The germline V gene encodes CDR1 MNHEY and CDR2 SVGAGI. CDR3 sequence reads: CASSYSRSGDTQYF.

This clonotype is called medium-sized based on its frequency. The rearrangement joins TRBV5-6 to TRBJ1-2; the D call of TRBD1 rests on TCRdb alone, since no DNA is present to check it. The length of the CDR3 is 17 residues. Looked up from germline, CDR1 is SGHDT and CDR2 is YYEEEE. Here the CDR3 reads CASSLRRFPTGFYGYTF.

The V and J genes are TRBV5-4 and TRBJ1-2; the TRBD1 assignment by TCRdb is unverifiable without DNA. Germline CDR1 reads SGHNT; CDR2 reads YYREEE (reference sequence). CDR3 length: 16 amino acids. CDR3 sequence reads: CASSFGQGVLSYGYTF.

The chain joins TRBV20-1 to TRBJ2-2; TCRdb returns TRBD2, unconfirmable since there is no DNA. CDR3 size: 13 residues. CDR1 and CDR2 (germline): DFQATT, SNEGSKA (reference sequence). CDR3 in amino acids: CSASDGRAGELFF.

The V and J genes are TRBV6-6 and TRBJ1-6. Germline V gene sequence: CDR1 MNHNY, CDR2 SVGAGI (reference sequence). This CDR3 is 11 amino acids long. This CDR3 reads CASAGNSPLHF.

Measured by frequency, this clonotype is medium-sized. V usage is TRBV29-1 and J usage is TRBJ2-1; as DNA is missing, the TRBD1 call by TCRdb cannot be tested. Germline values: CDR1 SQVTM, CDR2 ANQGSEA. The CDR3 runs 14 residues. The chain's CDR3 is CSANPGVAYNEQFF.

The gene calls are TRBV20-1 and TRBJ2-7; TCRdb indicates TRBD2, and absent DNA this call remains unverified. Germline assignment: CDR1 DFQATT and CDR2 SNEGSKA (reference sequence). CDR3 length: 18 residues. This chain's CDR3 is CSATTQTSGAVGVYEQYF.

This chain links TRBV6-5 with TRBJ2-1; the TCRdb call, TRBD2, lacks DNA for checking. This CDR3 is 17 amino acids long. Germline V gene data show CDR1 as MNHEY and CDR2 as SVGAGI. The chain's CDR3 is CASSYTRGLAGGNEQFF.

The chain carries TRBV19 and TRBJ2-7; without DNA, the TCRdb call of TRBD2 cannot be checked. Germline V gene data show CDR1 as LNHDA and CDR2 as SQIVND (reference sequence). CDR3 length equals 15 residues. The CDR3 region is CASSAWTSGTYEQYF.

The V call is TRBV6-1, the J call TRBJ2-3; TCRdb's D call, TRBD1, is unchecked because there is no DNA. Looked up from germline, CDR1 is MNHNS and CDR2 is SASEGT. This CDR3 contains 13 residues. This chain's CDR3 is CASRQGVTDTQYF.

This sequence joins TRBV29-1 and TRBJ1-4. Germline loops: CDR1 SQVTM, CDR2 ANQGSEA. The CDR3 has 13 amino acids. CDR3 in amino acids: CSVEGYSNEKLFF.

This rearrangement joins TRBV5-4 to TRBJ2-5; no DNA is available, so the TRBD2 call from TCRdb remains unchecked. Germline V gene lookup returns CDR1 SGHNT and CDR2 YYREEE (reference sequence). The CDR3 runs 16 residues. CDR3 sequence reads: CASSWASGRGSETQYF. Full variable domain (outside the CDR3, taken from reference TRBV5-4 and TRBJ2-5): ETGVTQSPTHLIKTRGQQVTLRCSSQSGHNTVSWYQQALGQGPQFIFQYYREEENGRGNFPPRFSGLQFPNYSSELNVNALELDDSALYLCASSWASGRGSETQYFGPGTRLLVL.

V and J are TRBV27 and TRBJ2-3; TCRdb picks TRBD2, but there is no DNA to check that call. The CDR3 is 18 amino acids. Per germline, CDR1 MNHEY and CDR2 SMNVEV (reference sequence). CDR3 in amino acids: CASSLSVGSLSSTDTQYF.

The CDR3 protein is CASSDSGSRDTQYF. The chain links TRBV6-4 to TRBJ2-3. Germline values: CDR1 MRHNA, CDR2 SNTAGT. The CDR3 has 14 residues.

Judged by frequency, this clonotype is medium-sized. The chain joins TRBV29-1 to TRBJ1-5; the TCRdb call, TRBD1, lacks DNA for checking. The CDR3 length is 11 residues. CDR1 SQVTM and CDR2 ANQGSEA come from the germline V gene. This chain's CDR3 is CSVGQDQPQHF.